This T cell receptor beta chain was obtained from a study of cytomegalovirus exposure and HLA in healthy donors. Repertoires were generated with immunoSEQ multiplex PCR, while TCRdb's copy carries only in-frame clones and drops some. Of 200,000 or so clones in the sample, approximately 86% were seen once. The ends lost 3 bases at V and 0 bases at J; junction bases unmatched: 4. The CDR3 sequence is 15 residues long. Per the germline V gene, CDR1 is SGHKS and CDR2 is YYEKEE (reference sequence). Sequenced: PBMCs. This receptor was obtained from a woman younger than 30 in good health and CMV-seronegative. The chain couples TRBV5-5 to TRBJ1-2; 8 bases agree with TRBD1. Written as DNA, the CDR3 is TGTGCCAGCAGCTACTGGACAGGGCCTAACTATGGCTACACCTTC. Translated: CASSYWTGPNYGYTF.